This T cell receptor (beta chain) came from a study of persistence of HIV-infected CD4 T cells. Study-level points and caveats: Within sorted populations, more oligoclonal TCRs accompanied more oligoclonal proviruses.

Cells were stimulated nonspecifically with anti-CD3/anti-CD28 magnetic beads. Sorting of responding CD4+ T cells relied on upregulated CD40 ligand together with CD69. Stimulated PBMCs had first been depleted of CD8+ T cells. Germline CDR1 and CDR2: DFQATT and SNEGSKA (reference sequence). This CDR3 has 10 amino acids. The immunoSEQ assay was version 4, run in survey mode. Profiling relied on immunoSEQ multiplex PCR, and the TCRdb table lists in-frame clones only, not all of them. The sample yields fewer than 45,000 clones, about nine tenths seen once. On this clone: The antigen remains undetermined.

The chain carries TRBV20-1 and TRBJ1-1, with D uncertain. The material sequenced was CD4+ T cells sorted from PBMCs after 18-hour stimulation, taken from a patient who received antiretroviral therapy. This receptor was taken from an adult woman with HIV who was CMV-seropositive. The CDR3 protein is CSGSITEAFF. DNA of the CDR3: TGCAGCGGGTCAATCACTGAAGCTTTCTTT.